The T cell receptor beta chain under discussion was sequenced for a study of early T cells in non-severe SARS-CoV-2 infection. Study in general: Chains stayed unpaired after sequencing of bulk RNA from unsorted whole blood.

The ends lost 5 bases at V and 7 bases at J; junction bases unmatched: 8. The CDR3 is 13 residues long. Germline assignment: CDR1 SGHAT and CDR2 FQNNGV. The protocol attached unique molecular identifiers to individual cDNA molecules. In TCRdb, the 5' RACE reads were re-called with MiXCR into one record per CDR3 protein. Seen here are about 77,000 distinct CDR3 sequences, around 10% observed once, and the top ten hold roughly 16%. The study, taken as a whole, reports: The study's VDJdb matching favored anti-spike CD8 responses and missed private and CD4 specificities.

This clonotype was detected only a few times. Its antigen is as yet unknown. The starting material was whole blood, obtained at baseline. The sequence derives from an adult who was a healthcare worker with PCR-confirmed SARS-CoV-2 infection or an uninfected control (not recorded which). The donor label of this sample is uncertain. J is TRBJ2-7 and V is TRBV11-2, with 7 bases aligning to TRBD2. CDR3 region: CASSPGTTREQYF. The CDR3 DNA follows: TGTGCCAGCAGCCCCGGGACTACTAGAGAGCAGTACTTC. The full variable domain, completed using reference TRBV11-2 and TRBJ2-7, is EAGVAQSPRYKIIEKRQSVAFWCNPISGHATLYWYQQILGQGPKLLIQFQNNGVVDDSQLPKDRFSAERLKGVDSTLKIQPAKLEDSAVYLCASSPGTTREQYFGPGTRLTVT.